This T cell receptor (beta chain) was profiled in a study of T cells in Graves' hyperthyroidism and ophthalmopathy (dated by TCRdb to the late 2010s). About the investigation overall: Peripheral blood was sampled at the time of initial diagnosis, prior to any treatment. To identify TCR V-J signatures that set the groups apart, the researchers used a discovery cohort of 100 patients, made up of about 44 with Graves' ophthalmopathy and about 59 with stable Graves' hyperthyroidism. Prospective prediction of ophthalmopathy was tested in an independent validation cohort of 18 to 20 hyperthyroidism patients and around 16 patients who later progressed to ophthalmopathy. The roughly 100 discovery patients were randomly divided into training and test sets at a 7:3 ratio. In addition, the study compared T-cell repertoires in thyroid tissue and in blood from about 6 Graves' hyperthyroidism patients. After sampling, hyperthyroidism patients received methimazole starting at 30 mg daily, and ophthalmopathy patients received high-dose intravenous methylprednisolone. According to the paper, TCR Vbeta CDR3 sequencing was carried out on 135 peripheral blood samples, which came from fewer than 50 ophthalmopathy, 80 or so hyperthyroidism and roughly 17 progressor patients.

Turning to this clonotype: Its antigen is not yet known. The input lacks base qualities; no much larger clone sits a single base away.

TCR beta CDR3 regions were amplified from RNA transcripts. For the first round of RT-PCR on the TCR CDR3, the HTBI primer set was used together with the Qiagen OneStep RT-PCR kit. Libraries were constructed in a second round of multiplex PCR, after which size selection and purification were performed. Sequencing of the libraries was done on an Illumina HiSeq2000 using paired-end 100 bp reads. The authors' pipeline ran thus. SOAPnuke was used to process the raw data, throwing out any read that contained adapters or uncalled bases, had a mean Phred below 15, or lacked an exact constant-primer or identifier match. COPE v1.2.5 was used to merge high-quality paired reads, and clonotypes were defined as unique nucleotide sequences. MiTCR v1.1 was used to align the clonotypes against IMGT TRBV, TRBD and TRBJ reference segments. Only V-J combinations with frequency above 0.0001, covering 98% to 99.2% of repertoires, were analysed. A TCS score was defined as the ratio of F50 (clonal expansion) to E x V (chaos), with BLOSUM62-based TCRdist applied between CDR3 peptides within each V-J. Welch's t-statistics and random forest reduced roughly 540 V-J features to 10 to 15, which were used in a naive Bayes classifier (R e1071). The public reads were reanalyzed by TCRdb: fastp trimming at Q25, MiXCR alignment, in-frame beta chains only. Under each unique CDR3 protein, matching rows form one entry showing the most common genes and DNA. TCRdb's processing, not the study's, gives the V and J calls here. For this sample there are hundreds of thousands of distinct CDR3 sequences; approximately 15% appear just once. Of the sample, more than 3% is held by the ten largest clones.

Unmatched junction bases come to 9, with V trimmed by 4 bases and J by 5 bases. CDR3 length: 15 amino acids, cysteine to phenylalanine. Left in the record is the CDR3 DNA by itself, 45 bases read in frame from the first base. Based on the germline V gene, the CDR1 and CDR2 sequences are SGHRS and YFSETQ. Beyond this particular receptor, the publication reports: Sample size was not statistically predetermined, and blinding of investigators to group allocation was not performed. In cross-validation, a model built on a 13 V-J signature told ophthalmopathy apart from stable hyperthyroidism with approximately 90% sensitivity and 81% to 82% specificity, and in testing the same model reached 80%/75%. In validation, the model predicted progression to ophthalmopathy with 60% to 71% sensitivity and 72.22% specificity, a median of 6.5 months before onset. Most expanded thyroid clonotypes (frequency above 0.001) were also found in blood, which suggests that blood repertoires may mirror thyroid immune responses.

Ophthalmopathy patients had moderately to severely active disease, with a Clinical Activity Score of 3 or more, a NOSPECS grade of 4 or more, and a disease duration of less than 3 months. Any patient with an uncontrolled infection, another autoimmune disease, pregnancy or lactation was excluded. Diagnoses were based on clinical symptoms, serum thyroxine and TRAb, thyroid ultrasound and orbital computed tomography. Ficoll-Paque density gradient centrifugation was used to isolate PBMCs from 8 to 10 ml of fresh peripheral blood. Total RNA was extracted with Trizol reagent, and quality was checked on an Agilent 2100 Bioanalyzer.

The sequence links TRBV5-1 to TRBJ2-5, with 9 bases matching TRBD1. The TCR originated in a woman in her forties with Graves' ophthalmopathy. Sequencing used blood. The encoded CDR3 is CASSRPTQGAETQYF. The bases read TGCGCCAGCAGCCGCCCAACACAGGGGGCCGAGACCCAGTACTTC.